A single sample is the source of the 24 T cell receptor beta chains below, sequenced in a study of blood T cell repertoires in COVID-19. Some clones are missing from TCRdb's copy, which holds only in-frame ones; the method was immunoSEQ multiplex PCR. The table lists 250,000 to 300,000 clones, under 95% of them singletons, with approximately 2.5% in the top ten. The sequencing input was PBMCs or T cells enriched from blood (not recorded which). Receptor source: a middle-aged woman with acute COVID-19.

The V call is TRBV5-1, the J call TRBJ2-2; D is unresolved. V lost 6 bases and J 4 bases, leaving 22 bases between the germline ends. The germline V gene has CDR1 SGHRS and CDR2 YFSETQ. This CDR3 has 17 amino acids. Here the CDR3 DNA reads TGCGCCAGCACCCCCGGCTTTGGCGGAGCCCTCACCGGGGAGCTGTTTTTT. Its protein product is CASTPGFGGALTGELFF.

The table lists this clone with a count of one. The J gene is TRBJ2-1, the V gene TRBV12-3 or TRBV12-4, with a tentative D call TRBD2 (5 bases). The CDR3 sequence is 12 residues long. V was clipped by 5 bases and J by 7 bases, with 9 bases between them. CDR3 in amino acids: CASSLTTNEQFF. Written as DNA, the CDR3 is TGTGCCAGCAGTCTGACTACGAATGAGCAGTTCTTC.

A remark on this clone: One end of the junction does not line up with germline, which may come from a read error. This sequence joins TRBV4-1 and TRBJ2-7; TRBD2 matches 7 bases. CDR1 is MGHRA and CDR2 is YSYEKL in the germline V gene. The CDR3 covers 16 residues. CDR3 nucleotides: TGCGCCAGCAGCCAAGATTGGCGGGAGTACTCCGACGAGCAGTACTTC. Translation: CASSQDWREYSDEQYF.

CDR3: CASSIGQGGNYGYTF. The CDR3 DNA sequence: TGTGCCAGTAGTATTGGACAGGGAGGAAACTATGGCTACACCTTC. The chain uses TRBV19 and TRBJ1-2; 8 positions agree with TRBD1. The CDR3 extends over 15 amino acids. CDR1 and CDR2 from the germline V gene are LNHDA and SQIVND (reference sequence). Trimming cost V 3 bases and J 2 bases; bases outside gene matches: 5.

The V call is TRBV5-4, the J call TRBJ2-3, with 10 bases lining up with TRBD2. This CDR3 contains 15 residues. V shed 4 bases, J shed 2 bases, and the junction held 4 bases outside the gene matches. Germline values: CDR1 SGHNT, CDR2 YYREEE (reference sequence). CDR3 residues: CASSLAGVNTDTQYF. As DNA, the CDR3 is TGTGCCAGCAGCCTAGCGGGAGTTAACACAGATACGCAGTATTTT.

The chain is built from TRBV12-5 and TRBJ1-1; a possible D gene is TRBD1 (6 bases). Trimming removed 0 bases from V and 0 bases from J, with 14 bases in between. The CDR3 consists of 17 residues. In germline, CDR1 is LGHNT, CDR2 FRNRAP. The CDR3 nucleotides are TGTGCTAGTGGTTTGGTGCCCACGGACAGCCTGAACACTGAAGCTTTCTTT. It yields the protein CASGLVPTDSLNTEAFF.

The rearrangement links TRBV11-2 to TRBJ2-1; 7 positions match TRBD2. CDR3 size: 15 residues. Germline V gene lookup returns CDR1 SGHAT and CDR2 FQNNGV. After removal of 1 base from V and 0 bases from J, the junction contained 0 bases not matched to a gene. CDR3 DNA: TGTGCCAGCAGCTTAGTAGCGGGCTCCTACAATGAGCAGTTCTTC. It translates to CASSLVAGSYNEQFF.

The V gene is TRBV12-3 or TRBV12-4, the J gene TRBJ2-5; 7 bases fit TRBD1. The ends lost 6 bases at V and 9 bases at J; junction bases unmatched: 7. The CDR3 has 12 residues. The CDR3 DNA sequence: TGTGCCAGCAGCACCCGGCAGGGGGCCCAGTACTTC. This encodes CASSTRQGAQYF.

The genes are TRBV7-6 and TRBJ1-1, with D perhaps matching TRBD1 (5 bases). Germline assignment: CDR1 SGHVS and CDR2 FNYEAQ. The CDR3 is 13 residues long. V was shortened by 5 bases and J by 1 base, with 8 bases between the two germline ends. The CDR3 DNA is TGTGCCAGCAGCCAACAGGAGAACACTGAAGCTTTCTTT. This codes for CASSQQENTEAFF.

This rearrangement joins TRBV27 to TRBJ2-3, with 7 bases lining up with TRBD2. Looked up from germline, CDR1 is MNHEY and CDR2 is SMNVEV (reference sequence). After removal of 6 bases from V and 4 bases from J, the junction contained 4 bases not matched to a gene. This CDR3 region has 13 residues. The DNA for the CDR3 is TGTGCCAGCAGCCGACTAGCCTCAGATACGCAGTATTTT. Translated, it gives CASSRLASDTQYF.

V is TRBV28 and J is TRBJ2-1; D remains unclear. Germline V gives CDR1 MDHEN, CDR2 SYDVKM. The ends were cut back, 2 bases at V and 9 bases at J, with 11 bases in the middle. The CDR3 contains 13 residues. CDR3 in DNA: TGTGCCAGCAGTTTAATAGCATCCGGTGAGCAGTTCTTC. Its protein product is CASSLIASGEQFF.

The V call is TRBV28, the J call TRBJ2-1, with 8 bases aligning to TRBD2. The V and J ends lost 5 bases and 0 bases, in that order; junction bases with no gene match: 6. Looked up from germline, CDR1 is MDHEN and CDR2 is SYDVKM. The length of the CDR3 is 16 residues. The CDR3 DNA sequence: TGTGCCAGCAGTCAAGACGGGGGGGGCTCCTACAATGAGCAGTTCTTC. Its protein product is CASSQDGGGSYNEQFF.

The chain recombines TRBV9 with TRBJ1-4, with TRBD1 as a possible D gene (5 bases). Trimming stripped 0 bases from V and 8 bases from J, with 17 bases between. CDR1 is SGDLS, CDR2 YYNGEE, per germline. This CDR3 spans 16 amino acids. The CDR3 reads CASSVGLGGLSEKLFF. The CDR3 bases are TGTGCCAGCAGCGTAGGATTGGGGGGTTTAAGCGAAAAACTGTTTTTT.

In this sample, this clone turned up once. The chain carries TRBV30 and TRBJ2-1; D is perhaps TRBD2 (7 bases). This CDR3 region has 14 residues. Germline CDR1 GTSNPN, CDR2 SVGIG (reference sequence). Trimming left V 7 bases short and J 4 bases short, with 17 bases between. The CDR3 bases are TGTGCCTCTCGGAGGGGGGGCGGATACAATGAGCAGTTCTTC. Its protein is CASRRGGGYNEQFF.

The chain joins TRBV15 to TRBJ1-4, with TRBD1 matching 9 bases. With 3 bases clipped from V and 15 bases from J, the junction kept 5 bases outside the gene matches. Looked up from germline, CDR1 is LNHNV and CDR2 is YYDKDF (reference sequence). The CDR3 has 12 amino acids. The CDR3 loop reads CATSRGTGRVFF. The CDR3 DNA follows: TGTGCCACCAGCAGGGGGACAGGGAGGGTGTTTTTT.

V is TRBV7-8 and J is TRBJ1-1; D is uncertain. Germline loops: CDR1 SGHVS, CDR2 FQNEAQ. This CDR3 comprises 16 residues. Trimming cost V 5 bases and J 8 bases, with 24 bases left between them. CDR3 in DNA: TGTGCCAGCAGCCGACGAGAGGAGGGATCCCGGGCAGAAGCTTTCTTT. Its protein is CASSRREEGSRAEAFF.

The chain has TRBV15 and TRBJ1-4; 8 bases are shared with TRBD1. Germline CDR1 LNHNV, CDR2 YYDKDF (reference sequence). V lost 1 base to trimming and J lost 4 bases; unmatched junction nucleotides: 11. This CDR3 comprises 18 residues. In nucleotides, the CDR3 is TGTGCCACCAGCAGAGGTTGGGTGACAGGGGCCCTTAATGAAAAACTGTTTTTT. Translated, it gives CATSRGWVTGALNEKLFF.

This sequence joins TRBV7-3 and TRBJ2-5; a weak D match, TRBD2 (7 bases). Germline values: CDR1 SGHTA, CDR2 FQGTGA. The CDR3 has 15 residues. The V end lost 1 base, the J end lost 2 bases, and 11 bases lay between the germline ends. CDR3 DNA sequence: TGTGCCAGCAGCTTAAGTGGGGGGGCACAAGAGACCCAGTACTTC. Residues: CASSLSGGAQETQYF.

The sample holds one count of this clone. Different DNA sequences within this sample yield the same CDR3. The V and J genes are TRBV9 and TRBJ1-1; 7 bases match TRBD1. V shed 2 bases and J 4 bases; nucleotides not matched to a gene: 2. Germline CDR1 reads SGDLS; CDR2 reads YYNGEE. This CDR3 region has 13 residues. The CDR3 loop reads CASSVQGGTEAFF. The CDR3, as DNA: TGTGCCAGCAGCGTTCAGGGGGGCACTGAAGCTTTCTTT.

The chain recombines TRBV24-1 with TRBJ1-2; D remains ambiguous. The CDR3 length is 15 residues. The V end lost 2 bases, the J end lost 0 bases, and 9 bases lay between the germline ends. CDR1 and CDR2 (germline): KGHDR, SFDVKD. The DNA of the CDR3 is TGTGCCACCAGTGATTGGGTGGGAGCTAACTATGGCTACACCTTC. This translates into CATSDWVGANYGYTF.

This sequence joins TRBV21-1 and TRBJ2-7; the table's TRBD1 call for D was not verified on the DNA. TRBV21-1 is assigned pseudogene status. The CDR3 is made up of 15 amino acids. In nucleotides, the CDR3 is TGTGCCAGCAGCCCTCAATGGGACAGGGTGCGAGAGCAGTACTTC. Translated: CASSPQWDRVREQYF.

V gene TRBV19 combines with J gene TRBJ2-3; 9 bases map to TRBD2. The CDR3 spans 15 residues. Germline V gives CDR1 LNHDA, CDR2 SQIVND (reference sequence). The trim removed 5 bases at V and 2 bases at J, leaving 5 bases unmatched. CDR3 DNA: TGTGCCAGTAGTGAGCGGGGGGCGACCACAGATACGCAGTATTTT. This gives the protein CASSERGATTDTQYF.

This rearrangement joins TRBV18 to TRBJ2-7; D gene uncertain. The CDR3 covers 12 residues. In germline, CDR1 is KGHSH, CDR2 LQKENI. V dropped 5 bases and J dropped 3 bases, with 8 bases sitting between them. Written as DNA, the CDR3 is TGTGCCAGCTCATCACACAGCTACGAGCAGTACTTC. Its protein product is CASSSHSYEQYF.

The chain employs TRBV18 and TRBJ2-1; TRBD2 matches 12 bases. The CDR3 consists of 16 residues. CDR1 and CDR2 from the germline V gene are KGHSH and LQKENI. J lost 4 bases, V lost 6 bases, and 7 bases had no gene match. CDR3 loop: CASSPITSGRYNEQFF. The CDR3 coding sequence is TGTGCCAGCTCGCCGATTACTAGCGGGAGGTACAATGAGCAGTTCTTC.